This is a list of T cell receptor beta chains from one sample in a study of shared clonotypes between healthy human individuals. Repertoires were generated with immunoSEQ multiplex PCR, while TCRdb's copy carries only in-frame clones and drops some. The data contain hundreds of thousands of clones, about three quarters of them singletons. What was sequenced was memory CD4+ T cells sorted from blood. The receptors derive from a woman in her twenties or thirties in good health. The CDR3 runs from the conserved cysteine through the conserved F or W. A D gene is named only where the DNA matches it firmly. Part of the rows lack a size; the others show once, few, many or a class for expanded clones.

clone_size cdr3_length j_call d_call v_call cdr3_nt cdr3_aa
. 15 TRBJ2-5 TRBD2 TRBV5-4 TGTGCCAGCAGCGCCCGAGTAGCGGGAGGCCTTACCCAGTACTTC CASSARVAGGLTQYF
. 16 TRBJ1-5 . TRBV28 TGTGCCAGCAGTTCCCGAACAGGGTTTAACAATCAGCCCCAGCATTTT CASSSRTGFNNQPQHF
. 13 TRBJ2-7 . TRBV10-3 TGTGCCATCAGTGAGTTCACCACCTACGAGCAGTACTTC CAISEFTTYEQYF
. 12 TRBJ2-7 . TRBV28 TGTGCCAGCAGCCCCCAAACCTACGAGCAGTACTTC CASSPQTYEQYF
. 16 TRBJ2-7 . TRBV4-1 TGCGCCAGCAGCCAAGTGCACCGGGCTTTCACGCGGGAGCAGTACTTC CASSQVHRAFTREQYF
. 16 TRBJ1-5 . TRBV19 TGTGCCAGTAGTATGGCCTCCGTAAACCCAAATCAGCCCCAGCATTTT CASSMASVNPNQPQHF
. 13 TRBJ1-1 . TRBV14 TGTGCCAGCAGCCTATTCGGTCGAGGGAAAGCTTTCTTT CASSLFGRGKAFF
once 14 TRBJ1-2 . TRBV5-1 TGCGCCAGCAGCTTGGACAGCGCTAACTATGGCTACACCTTC CASSLDSANYGYTF
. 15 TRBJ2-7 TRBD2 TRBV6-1 TGTGCCAGCAGTGATTTAGCGGGAGGGCCCTACGAGCAGTACTTC CASSDLAGGPYEQYF
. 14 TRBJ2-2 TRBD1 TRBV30 TGTGCCTGGGACAGGGGAGTTCGGACCGGGGAGCTGTTTTTT CAWDRGVRTGELFF
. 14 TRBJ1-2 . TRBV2 TGTGCCAGCAGTAGGACAGAGACCTACTATGGCTACACCTTC CASSRTETYYGYTF
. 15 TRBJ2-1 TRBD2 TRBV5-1 TGCGCCAGCAGCTTGCTTAGCGGGAGTAGAAATGAGCAGTTCTTC CASSLLSGSRNEQFF
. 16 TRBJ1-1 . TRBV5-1 TGCGCCAGCAGCTTGGACAGGGATAGGATCAGCACTGAAGCTTTCTTT CASSLDRDRISTEAFF
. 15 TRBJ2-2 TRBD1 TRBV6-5 TGTGCCAGCAGAAGGACAGGGGGCAGCACCGGGGAGCTGTTTTTT CASRRTGGSTGELFF
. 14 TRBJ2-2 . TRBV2 TGTGCCAGCAGTAGGAGGGGGAACACCGGGGAGCTGTTTTTT CASSRRGNTGELFF
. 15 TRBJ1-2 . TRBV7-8 TGTGCCAGCAGCTTAGTACAGGAGAGTAACTATGGCTACACCTTC CASSLVQESNYGYTF
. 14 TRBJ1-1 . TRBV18 TGTGCCAGCTCACTAACCCCCATGAACACTGAAGCTTTCTTT CASSLTPMNTEAFF
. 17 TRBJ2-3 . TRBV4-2 TGTGCCAGCAGCCAAACCAGCGGAATGGATGTCACAGATACGCAGTATTTT CASSQTSGMDVTDTQYF
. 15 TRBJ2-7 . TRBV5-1 TGCGCCAGTCAGATCGGGCACTCGTCGCCCAACGAGCAGTACTTC CASQIGHSSPNEQYF
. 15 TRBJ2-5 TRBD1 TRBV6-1 TGTGCCAGCAGAGGTGACAGGGGGAACAGAGAGGCCCAGTACTTC CASRGDRGNREAQYF
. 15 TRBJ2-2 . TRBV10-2 TGCGCCAGCAGGACTAGTCAAGGGAACACCGGGGAGCTGTTTTTT CASRTSQGNTGELFF
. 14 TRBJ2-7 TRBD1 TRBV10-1 TGCGCCAGCAGTTCGGGACAGGCAGCCTACGAGCAGTACTTC CASSSGQAAYEQYF
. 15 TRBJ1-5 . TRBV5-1 TGCGCCAGCAGCTTGTGGGCAGGGGATGGTCAGCCCCAGCATTTT CASSLWAGDGQPQHF
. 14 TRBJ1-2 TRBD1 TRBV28 TGTGCCAGCACGAGGGGGCCGATGCAATATGGCTACACCTTC CASTRGPMQYGYTF
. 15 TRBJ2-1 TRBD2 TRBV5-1 TGCGCCAGCAGGTCGGGGCTGGTAGCGGGACATGAGCAGTTCTTC CASRSGLVAGHEQFF
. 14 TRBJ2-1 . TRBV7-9 TGTGCCAGCAGCTTAGCGGGAGCAATCGATGAGCAGTTCTTC CASSLAGAIDEQFF
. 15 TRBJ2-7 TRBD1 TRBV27 TGTGCCAGCAGTGACTCCGGGACAGGGGGCGGCGAGCAGTACTTC CASSDSGTGGGEQYF
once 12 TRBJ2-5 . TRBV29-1 TGCAGCGTGACCAGCGGTGAAGAGACCCAGTACTTC CSVTSGEETQYF
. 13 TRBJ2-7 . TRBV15 TGTGCCACCAGCAGATATGAGGGTTACGAGCAGTACTTC CATSRYEGYEQYF